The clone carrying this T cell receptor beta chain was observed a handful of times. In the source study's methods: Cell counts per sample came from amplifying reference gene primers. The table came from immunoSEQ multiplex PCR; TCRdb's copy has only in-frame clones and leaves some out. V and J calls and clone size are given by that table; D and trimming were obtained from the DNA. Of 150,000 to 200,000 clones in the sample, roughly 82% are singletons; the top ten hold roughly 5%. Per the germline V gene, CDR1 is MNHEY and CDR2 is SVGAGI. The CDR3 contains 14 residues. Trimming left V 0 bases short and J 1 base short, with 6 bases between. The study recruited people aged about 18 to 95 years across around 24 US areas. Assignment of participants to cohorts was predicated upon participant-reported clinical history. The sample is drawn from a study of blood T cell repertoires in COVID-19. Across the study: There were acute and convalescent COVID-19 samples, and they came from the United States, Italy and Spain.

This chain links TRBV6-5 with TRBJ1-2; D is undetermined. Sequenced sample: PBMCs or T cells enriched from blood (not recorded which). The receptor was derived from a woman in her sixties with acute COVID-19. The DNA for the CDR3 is TGTGCCAGCAGTTACTCTGCGGATAACTATGGCTACACCTTC. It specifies CASSYSADNYGYTF.